The rows below give T cell receptor beta chains drawn from one sample of a study of graft-versus-host responses after intestinal transplantation. No antigen is known for these receptors. This table comes from immunoSEQ multiplex PCR, and its TCRdb copy is limited to in-frame clones, with some not included. The table lists approximately 97,000 clones, 91% of them singletons. The sequenced sample was unstimulated CD4+ T cells sorted from spleen or lymph node cells, obtained before transplant. These receptors were taken from a human donor who was the organ donor for an intestinal transplant. CDR3s include the opening cysteine and the closing phenylalanine or tryptophan. D genes are given only for firm matches. Clone size is shown for a subset of rows, as once, few, many or a class of expanded clone.

TRBJ2-7	TRBV7-8	TRBD2	few	14	CASSSGTSFYEQYF	TGTGCCAGCAGCTCCGGGACTAGCTTTTACGAGCAGTACTTC
TRBJ1-2	TRBV29-1	-	once	11	CSVGAANGYTF	TGCAGCGTTGGGGCAGCCAATGGCTACACCTTC
TRBJ2-3	TRBV27	-	-	15	CASSLAGPSTDTQYF	TGTGCCAGCAGTTTAGCGGGGCCTAGCACAGATACGCAGTATTTT
TRBJ2-1	TRBV4-1	-	once	12	CASSQVADEQFF	TGCGCCAGCAGCCAAGTCGCGGATGAGCAGTTCTTC
TRBJ1-6	TRBV27	-	-	11	CASTRNSPLHF	TGTGCCAGCACCAGAAATTCACCCCTCCACTTT
TRBJ1-2	TRBV18	TRBD1	once	14	CASSPRDRAVGYTF	TGTGCCAGCTCACCAAGGGACAGGGCCGTCGGCTACACCTTC
TRBJ1-2	TRBV18	TRBD1	-	14	CASSEQGALRGYTF	TGTGCCAGCTCAGAACAGGGGGCGCTACGCGGCTACACCTTC
TRBJ1-1	TRBV19	-	-	14	CASSASRKNTEAFF	TGTGCCAGTAGCGCATCTAGAAAGAACACTGAAGCTTTCTTT
TRBJ2-2	TRBV11-2	-	-	15	CASSRWTANTGELFF	TGTGCCAGCAGCCGATGGACAGCGAACACCGGGGAGCTGTTTTTT
TRBJ2-7	TRBV11-2	TRBD2	-	16	CASTTRGTSLTGEQYF	TGTGCCAGCACTACCCGCGGGACTAGCCTTACGGGGGAGCAGTACTTC
TRBJ2-6	TRBV9	TRBD2	-	17	CASSVGGGSSGANVLTF	TGTGCCAGCAGCGTAGGTGGCGGGAGCTCTGGGGCCAACGTCCTGACTTTC
TRBJ2-3	TRBV4-1	-	-	14	CASSQDRARDTQYF	TGCGCCAGCAGCCAAGATAGAGCGAGGGATACGCAGTATTTT
TRBJ2-2	TRBV18	TRBD2	-	15	CASSTYTSGTGELFF	TGTGCCAGCTCAACCTATACTAGCGGCACCGGGGAGCTGTTTTTT
TRBJ1-1	TRBV19	TRBD1	-	16	CASSKTGAPMNTEAFF	TGTGCCAGTAGTAAAACAGGGGCGCCCATGAACACTGAAGCTTTCTTT
TRBJ2-2	TRBV28	-	-	16	CASSLLTPSGTGELFF	TGTGCCAGCAGTTTATTAACCCCGTCAGGCACCGGGGAGCTGTTTTTT
TRBJ2-5	TRBV5-4	TRBD1	-	14	CASTGGSLKETQYF	TGTGCCAGCACAGGGGGTTCCTTGAAGGAGACCCAGTACTTC
TRBJ2-7	TRBV2	-	once	17	CASRARRFPGPWDEQYF	TGTGCCAGCAGGGCCCGGAGGTTCCCGGGCCCCTGGGACGAGCAGTACTTC
TRBJ2-3	TRBV4-3	TRBD2	-	21	CASSQDRAQRGGRIGLDTQYF	TGCGCCAGCAGCCAAGATCGAGCTCAACGCGGGGGGCGCATCGGTTTAGATACGCAGTATTTT
TRBJ2-2	TRBV7-2	-	-	15	CASSLADPGIGELFF	TGTGCCAGCAGCTTAGCCGATCCAGGGATCGGGGAGCTGTTTTTT
TRBJ1-5	TRBV5-4	TRBD1	-	14	CASSRQGPNQPQHF	TGTGCCAGCAGCCGACAGGGGCCCAATCAGCCCCAGCATTTT
TRBJ2-4	TRBV27	-	-	14	CASSAQGAKNIQYF	TGTGCCAGCAGTGCCCAGGGTGCCAAAAACATTCAGTACTTC
TRBJ2-5	TRBV7-2	-	-	16	CASSFRFGSSAGTQYF	TGTGCCAGCAGCTTTAGATTCGGTTCTAGCGCGGGGACCCAGTACTTC
TRBJ2-2	TRBV6-5	-	-	13	CASSNRNTGELFF	TGTGCCAGCAGTAACAGAAACACCGGGGAGCTGTTTTTT
TRBJ2-5	TRBV4-3	TRBD2	-	16	CASSPGTSGGGETQYF	TGCGCCAGCAGCCCCGGGACTAGCGGGGGTGGTGAGACCCAGTACTTC
TRBJ2-2	TRBV4-1	TRBD2	few	17	CASSRRTKAGATGELFF	TGCGCCAGCAGCCGGAGGACTAAAGCGGGAGCCACCGGGGAGCTGTTTTTT
TRBJ1-4	TRBV5-4	TRBD1	-	15	CASSPGDRANEKLFF	TGTGCCAGCAGTCCCGGGGACAGGGCTAATGAAAAACTGTTTTTT
TRBJ2-7	TRBV15	TRBD1	-	14	CATSPTRTGGEQYF	TGTGCCACCAGCCCGACAAGGACAGGGGGCGAGCAGTACTTC
TRBJ1-5	TRBV6-1	-	-	15	CASSEWDSKSQPQHF	TGTGCCAGCAGTGAATGGGACTCAAAGAGTCAGCCCCAGCATTTT
TRBJ1-4	TRBV9	TRBD1	-	15	CASSPRDRGREKLFF	TGTGCCAGCAGCCCGCGGGACAGGGGTAGGGAAAAACTGTTTTTT
TRBJ1-2	TRBV27	-	-	13	CASSFDRSYGYTF	TGTGCCAGCAGTTTCGACAGGTCCTATGGCTACACCTTC
TRBJ1-2	TRBV29-1	TRBD1	-	13	CSVLRQGHYGYTF	TGCAGCGTTTTAAGACAGGGTCACTATGGCTACACCTTC
TRBJ2-5	TRBV5-1	-	-	13	CASSLAVPETQYF	TGCGCCAGCAGCCTGGCAGTCCCGGAGACCCAGTACTTC
TRBJ1-5	TRBV4-2	TRBD1	once	17	CASSQAAGGGGWQPQHF	TGTGCCAGCAGCCAAGCCGCTGGTGGAGGGGGCTGGCAGCCCCAGCATTTT